A single sample gave rise to the 13 T cell receptor beta chains below, sequenced in a study of blood T cell repertoires in COVID-19. Sequenced by immunoSEQ multiplex PCR; TCRdb stores in-frame clones only, minus some. The table shows about 210,000 clones, with roughly 86% occurring only once. Sequencing was carried out using PBMCs or T cells enriched from blood (not recorded which). The receptors shown here come from a man in his late teens or twenties with acute COVID-19.

The sample holds one count of this clone. CDR3 nucleotide sequence: TGTGCCAGTATCAGAAGTTCGGGCTCTGGAAACACCATATATTTT. Translation gives CASIRSSGSGNTIYF. The chain combines TRBV19 with TRBJ1-3, with no clear D. CDR3 length equals 15 residues. V was trimmed by 7 bases and J by 0 bases, leaving 13 bases between them. Germline V CDR1 and CDR2: LNHDA, SQIVND (reference sequence). Full variable domain (outside the CDR3, taken from reference TRBV19 and TRBJ1-3): DGGITQSPKYLFRKEGQNVTLSCEQNLNHDAMYWYRQDPGQGLRLIYYSQIVNDFQKGDIAEGYSVSREKKESFPLTVTSAQKNPTAFYLCASIRSSGSGNTIYFGEGSWLTVV.

This chain connects TRBV7-9 to TRBJ1-2; tentative D call: TRBD1 (6 bases). Germline V gives CDR1 SEHNR, CDR2 FQNEAQ (reference sequence). Deletions cut 5 bases from V and 2 bases from J, with 12 bases between. CDR3 size: 14 residues. CDR3 residues: CASSTQGPNYGYTF. The DNA for the CDR3 is TGTGCCAGCAGCACTCAGGGGCCCAACTATGGCTACACCTTC. Full variable domain (outside the CDR3, taken from reference TRBV7-9 and TRBJ1-2): DTGVSQNPRHKITKRGQNVTFRCDPISEHNRLYWYRQTLGQGPEFLTYFQNEAQLEKSRLLSDRFSAERPKGSFSTLEIQRTEQGDSAMYLCASSTQGPNYGYTFGSGTRLTVV.

As regards this clone: Within the sample, other DNA sequences also encode this same CDR3. V and J are TRBV2 and TRBJ2-7; D is uncertain. The germline V gene has CDR1 SNHLY and CDR2 FYNNEI. This CDR3 contains 11 residues. Trimming pared 5 bases from V and 4 bases from J, leaving 6 bases between. CDR3 amino acids: CASSISYEQYF. CDR3 bases: TGTGCCAGCAGTATTTCGTACGAGCAGTACTTC. The entire variable domain, with the rest obtained from reference TRBV2 and TRBJ2-7, is as follows: EPEVTQTPSHQVTQMGQEVILRCVPISNHLYFYWYRQILGQKVEFLVSFYNNEISEKSEIFDDQFSVERPDGSNFTLKIRSTKLEDSAMYFCASSISYEQYFGPGTRLTVT.

This chain uses TRBV19 with TRBJ2-1, with TRBD2 as a possible D gene (6 bases). The CDR3 consists of 16 residues. The ends were cut back, 6 bases at V and 5 bases at J, with 20 bases in the middle. Germline CDR1 reads LNHDA; CDR2 reads SQIVND (reference sequence). CDR3 nucleotide sequence: TGTGCCAGTAGCCCTCAACTAGCCCGAGGGAACAATGAGCAGTTCTTC. Protein product: CASSPQLARGNNEQFF.

This sequence joins TRBV18 and TRBJ1-2, with D unclear. Germline CDR1 reads KGHSH; CDR2 reads LQKENI. V gave up 3 bases and J gave up 1 base, with 9 bases separating them. This CDR3 region has 14 residues. The CDR3 spells CASSPGNRNYGYTF. For the CDR3, the DNA is TGTGCCAGCTCACCTGGCAACCGTAACTATGGCTACACCTTC.

The rearrangement joins TRBV2 to TRBJ2-3; 7 bases match TRBD2. Germline CDR1 and CDR2: SNHLY and FYNNEI. The length of the CDR3 is 14 residues. J gave up 4 bases and V 7 bases, and 8 bases lay outside the gene matches. The CDR3 loop is CASIRGSVSDTQYF. CDR3 sequence (DNA): TGTGCCAGCATCCGCGGGAGCGTCTCAGATACGCAGTATTTT.

The chain links TRBV6-5 to TRBJ1-2; 9 bases map to TRBD1. This CDR3 has 16 residues. Germline V gene data show CDR1 as MNHEY and CDR2 as SVGAGI. Unmatched junction bases numbered 6, after V lost 2 bases and J lost 2 bases. CDR3 in amino acids: CASSYGTGNPNYGYTF. The CDR3 coding sequence is TGTGCCAGCAGTTACGGGACAGGGAATCCCAACTATGGCTACACCTTC.

V gene TRBV2 combines with J gene TRBJ2-3; 11 bases are a match to TRBD2. The trim removed 10 bases at V and 6 bases at J, leaving 9 bases unmatched. The CDR3 runs 14 residues. Germline V gives CDR1 SNHLY, CDR2 FYNNEI. The CDR3 DNA reads as TGTGCCACCAAGCCTGGACTAGCGGGTGATACGCAGTATTTT. Translating it yields CATKPGLAGDTQYF.

The chain is built from TRBV4-3 and TRBJ2-7; 10 bases fit TRBD1. This CDR3 contains 16 residues. V dropped 5 bases and J dropped 4; count of bases not matched to a gene: 11. Germline-derived CDR1 and CDR2 are LGHNA and YSLEER. CDR3 loop: CASSVPQDRGSYEQYF. CDR3 coding DNA: TGCGCCAGCAGCGTTCCGCAGGACAGGGGGTCGTACGAGCAGTACTTC.

The rearrangement links TRBV29-1 to TRBJ2-1, with TRBD1 matching over 7 bases. V gave up 0 bases and J gave up 1 base; unmatched junction bases: 3. Germline V gene data show CDR1 as SQVTM and CDR2 as ANQGSEA. There are 15 residues in the CDR3. The CDR3 is CSVEDRQGSYNEQFF. CDR3 sequence (DNA): TGCAGCGTTGAAGATCGACAGGGATCCTACAATGAGCAGTTCTTC.

DNA of the CDR3: TGTGCCAGCAGTTCGGGACAGGGGCCCTACGAGCAGTACTTC. Translated: CASSSGQGPYEQYF. The rearrangement uses TRBV28 and TRBJ2-7; TRBD1 aligns across 10 bases. The CDR3 is 14 amino acids. The germline gives CDR1 MDHEN, CDR2 SYDVKM. Trimming cost V 4 bases and J 2 bases; bases outside gene matches: 2. Full variable domain (rest looked up from reference TRBV28 and TRBJ2-7): DVKVTQSSRYLVKRTGEKVFLECVQDMDHENMFWYRQDPGLGLRLIYFSYDVKMKEKGDIPEGYSVSREKKERFSLILESASTNQTSMYLCASSSGQGPYEQYFGPGTRLTVT.

A single count supports this clone. The chain carries TRBV5-8 and TRBJ2-2; D is unclear. CDR3 length: 14 amino acids. Trimming stripped 0 bases from V and 1 base from J, with 4 bases between. CDR1 SGHTS and CDR2 YDEGEE come from the germline V gene. CDR3 in DNA: TGTGCCAGCAGCTTGGCCGGGAACACCGGGGAGCTGTTTTTT. It translates to CASSLAGNTGELFF.

This clone appeared once. The rearrangement joins TRBV14 to TRBJ1-1, with D uncertain. Looked up from germline, CDR1 is SGHDN and CDR2 is FVKESK. The V end lost 7 bases, the J end lost 0 bases, and 12 bases lay between the germline ends. The CDR3 totals 14 residues. Here the CDR3 DNA reads TGTGCCAGCACCCCGGGGTTCATGAACACTGAAGCTTTCTTT. Translated, it gives CASTPGFMNTEAFF.